Each of the 29 T cell receptor beta chains below was sequenced from the same sample in a study of T cells after yellow fever vaccination. TCRdb fed the 5' RACE reads into MiXCR, producing one record per CDR3 protein. The repertoire holds about 220,000 distinct CDR3 sequences, with 6.5% to 7.5% as singletons. Here the sequenced sample was CD4+ T cells sorted from PBMCs, taken on the day of the yellow fever booster vaccination. All receptors derive from a man between 25 and 39 years old who received the YFV17D yellow fever vaccine.

In its sample, this clonotype was seen many times. This chain links TRBV7-3 with TRBJ2-3, with D possibly being TRBD2 (6 bases). Germline V gene sequence: CDR1 SGHTA, CDR2 FQGTGA. The length of the CDR3 is 14 residues. Trimming cost V 5 bases and J 3 bases, with 12 bases left between them. The CDR3 protein is CASSAGTPTDTQYF. The CDR3 DNA is TGTGCCAGCAGCGCCGGGACTCCTACAGATACGCAGTATTTT.

This clonotype was counted between two and nine times. This chain links TRBV5-5 with TRBJ2-7; D possibly corresponds to TRBD2 (6 bases). Trimming cost V 2 bases and J 4 bases, with 16 bases left between them. The germline V gene encodes CDR1 SGHKS and CDR2 YYEKEE (reference sequence). The CDR3 totals 15 residues. CDR3 sequence reads: CASSFGDSPGYEQYF. The CDR3 bases are TGTGCCAGCAGCTTCGGGGACTCCCCGGGTTACGAGCAGTACTTC.

This clonotype was seen ten or more times. The chain employs TRBV7-2 and TRBJ2-3, with 9 bases lining up with TRBD2. Germline V lookup: CDR1 SGHTA, CDR2 FQGNSA. J gave up 9 bases and V 4 bases, and 11 bases lay outside the gene matches. The CDR3 is 15 residues long. This chain's CDR3 is CASSWDSGSRGTQYF. CDR3 bases: TGTGCCAGCAGCTGGGATAGCGGGAGTAGAGGAACGCAGTATTTT. Based on the CDR3 plus reference TRBV7-2 and TRBJ2-3, the full variable domain is GAGVSQSPSNKVTEKGKDVELRCDPISGHTALYWYRQSLGQGLEFLIYFQGNSAPDKSGLPSDRFSAERTGGSVSTLTIQRTQQEDSAVYLCASSWDSGSRGTQYFGPGTRLTVL.

This clonotype was counted many times. V and J are TRBV6-1 and TRBJ2-7, with D maybe TRBD1 (5 bases). Trimming took off 7 bases at V and 0 bases at J, with 10 bases between the two ends. Germline V gene lookup returns CDR1 MNHNS and CDR2 SASEGT. The CDR3 is made up of 13 amino acids. CDR3 protein: CASIPGFSYEQYF. CDR3 nucleotides: TGTGCCAGCATCCCAGGGTTCTCCTACGAGCAGTACTTC.

This clonotype was detected ten times or more. V gene TRBV20-1 combines with J gene TRBJ2-1, with 11 positions matching TRBD2. CDR1 and CDR2 from the germline V gene are DFQATT and SNEGSKA (reference sequence). Trimming took 5 bases from V and 4 from J; bases not matched to a gene: 13. This CDR3 contains 17 residues. CDR3 sequence: CSAVHYGIAGGYNEQFF. CDR3 nucleotide sequence: TGCAGTGCTGTTCACTACGGTATAGCGGGAGGGTACAATGAGCAGTTCTTC.

V usage is TRBV29-1 and J usage is TRBJ2-5; D unresolved. Germline-derived CDR1 and CDR2 are SQVTM and ANQGSEA. Trimming shortened V by 4 bases and J by 1 base, and 10 bases separated the two germline ends. The CDR3 runs to 13 residues. The CDR3 region has the DNA TGCAGCGTTGTCGGCGGTGGCCAAGAGACCCAGTACTTC. This sequence encodes CSVVGGGQETQYF. Supplemented by reference TRBV29-1 and TRBJ2-5, the full variable domain reads SAVISQKPSRDICQRGTSLTIQCQVDSQVTMMFWYRQQPGQSLTLIATANQGSEATYESGFVIDKFPISRPNLTFSTLTVSNMSPEDSSIYLCSVVGGGQETQYFGPGTRLLVL.

The chain recombines TRBV7-9 with TRBJ2-7, with D unclear. V shed 7 bases and J shed 7 bases, with 17 bases lying between them. Germline CDR1 and CDR2: SEHNR and FQNEAQ (reference sequence). CDR3 length: 13 amino acids. The CDR3 spells CASIHPGSREQYF. DNA for the CDR3: TGTGCCAGCATCCACCCGGGCTCGCGGGAGCAGTACTTC.

At least ten counts were recorded for this clonotype. CDR3 sequence: CASSTNSKDTQYF. Here the CDR3 DNA reads TGCGCCAGCAGCACCAACTCGAAAGATACGCAGTATTTT. V is TRBV5-1 and J is TRBJ2-3; D ambiguous. V was trimmed by 4 bases and J by 5 bases, leaving 11 bases between them. Germline CDR1 SGHRS, CDR2 YFSETQ. The CDR3 totals 13 residues.

The chain joins TRBV11-3 to TRBJ2-1; D unresolved. The V end lost 5 bases, the J end lost 7 bases, and 15 bases lay between the germline ends. Germline CDR1 SGHNT, CDR2 YENEEA. The CDR3 is 14 residues long. This CDR3 reads CASSPYYWTNEQFF. CDR3 DNA: TGTGCCAGCAGCCCTTACTACTGGACGAATGAGCAGTTCTTC.

This clonotype was seen more than once but under ten times. V usage is TRBV12-3 or TRBV12-4 and J usage is TRBJ2-5; tentative D call: TRBD1 (5 bases). This CDR3 contains 13 residues. Trimming took off 7 bases at V and 5 bases at J, with 14 bases between the two ends. CDR3 coding DNA: TGTGCCAGCACCCAGGGTTTGGGGGAGACCCAGTACTTC. The encoded protein is CASTQGLGETQYF.

This clonotype was detected a few times. The gene calls are TRBV5-1 and TRBJ2-7, with 7 bases identical to TRBD1. This CDR3 is 14 amino acids long. V was clipped by 9 bases and J by 2 bases; unmatched bases: 11. Germline-derived CDR1 and CDR2 are SGHRS and YFSETQ. The CDR3 bases are TGCGCCACAAAAGGAAGGCAGGGGGCCTACGAGCAGTACTTC. Its translation: CATKGRQGAYEQYF.

Ten or more counts support this clonotype. This chain connects TRBV7-2 to TRBJ2-2, with unresolved D. V was clipped by 4 bases and J by 6 bases, with 12 bases between them. This CDR3 region has 14 residues. Per the germline V gene, CDR1 is SGHTA and CDR2 is FQGNSA. CDR3 nucleotide sequence: TGTGCCAGCAGCTCGCGTCCAGCGTCCGGGGAGCTGTTTTTT. Protein product: CASSSRPASGELFF.

This clonotype was observed a handful of times. The rearrangement joins TRBV10-3 to TRBJ2-7, with TRBD2 identical over 8 bases. J lost 6 bases, V lost 5 bases, and 15 bases had no gene match. Looked up from germline, CDR1 is ENHRY and CDR2 is SYGVKD. The CDR3 is 16 amino acids. The CDR3 region has the DNA TGTGCCATCAGTCCCGGGACTAGGAGCCTCACGTCCGAGCAGTACTTC. It specifies CAISPGTRSLTSEQYF.

This clonotype has only one observation. The V gene is TRBV20-1, the J gene TRBJ2-1; perhaps TRBD1 as D (5 bases). Germline V gene lookup returns CDR1 DFQATT and CDR2 SNEGSKA (reference sequence). V was cut by 6 bases and J by 9 bases, with 12 bases left in between. The CDR3 has 11 residues. The CDR3, as DNA: TGCAGTGCGGGGCAGTCGATTGAGCAGTTCTTC. This codes for CSAGQSIEQFF.

This clonotype was observed a handful of times. V and J are TRBV7-2 and TRBJ2-3, with 9 bases that match TRBD2. The CDR3 has 14 amino acids. CDR1 and CDR2 (germline): SGHTA, FQGNSA. The ends lost 7 bases at V and 2 bases at J; junction bases unmatched: 4. The CDR3 nucleotides are TGTGCCAGCACCGTAGCGGGAGTCACAGATACGCAGTATTTT. Translation gives CASTVAGVTDTQYF.

The chain employs TRBV20-1 and TRBJ2-2; 11 bases fit TRBD2. This CDR3 is 19 amino acids long. V shed 3 bases, J shed 1 base, and the junction held 13 bases outside the gene matches. The germline CDR1 and CDR2 sequences are DFQATT and SNEGSKA (reference sequence). CDR3 sequence reads: CSARLLAGGPSRNTGELFF. The CDR3 DNA follows: TGCAGTGCTAGGTTGTTAGCGGGAGGGCCCTCGAGGAACACCGGGGAGCTGTTTTTT.

At least ten counts were recorded for this clonotype. V gene TRBV12-3 or TRBV12-4 combines with J gene TRBJ2-2; D unclear. The V end was cut by 3 bases, the J end by 3 bases, with 11 bases between. CDR3 size: 15 residues. DNA for the CDR3: TGTGCCAGCAGTTTTATAACGACGGACACCGGGGAGCTGTTTTTT. Its translation is CASSFITTDTGELFF.

Ten or more counts support this clonotype. The V call is TRBV6-5, the J call TRBJ1-1; D not resolved. Germline V CDR1 and CDR2: MNHEY, SVGAGI. This CDR3 is 15 amino acids long. The V end lost 6 bases, the J end lost 5 bases, and 19 bases lay between the germline ends. The CDR3, as DNA: TGTGCCAGCAGGACCCCGTACGAAGGAAGGACTGAAGCTTTCTTT. It translates to CASRTPYEGRTEAFF.

This chain joins TRBV7-9 and TRBJ1-2, with D unclear. There are 14 residues in the CDR3. Germline-derived CDR1 and CDR2 are SEHNR and FQNEAQ (reference sequence). V lost 1 base, J lost 8 bases, and 14 bases lay in between. The CDR3 region has the DNA TGTGCCAGCAGCTTAGACGCGAGTTTATCGGGCTACACCTTC. Translated: CASSLDASLSGYTF. Combining the CDR3 with reference TRBV7-9 and TRBJ1-2 gives the whole variable domain DTGVSQNPRHKITKRGQNVTFRCDPISEHNRLYWYRQTLGQGPEFLTYFQNEAQLEKSRLLSDRFSAERPKGSFSTLEIQRTEQGDSAMYLCASSLDASLSGYTFGSGTRLTVV.

J is TRBJ1-2 and V is TRBV7-9, with a tentative D call TRBD1 (6 bases). V was cut by 5 bases and J by 4 bases, with 11 bases left in between. Germline V gene data show CDR1 as SEHNR and CDR2 as FQNEAQ (reference sequence). The CDR3 contains 13 residues. The CDR3 reads CASSQDRSYGYTF. The CDR3 region has the DNA TGTGCCAGCAGCCAAGACAGGAGCTATGGCTACACCTTC. Drawing the rest from reference TRBV7-9 and TRBJ1-2, the complete variable domain is DTGVSQNPRHKITKRGQNVTFRCDPISEHNRLYWYRQTLGQGPEFLTYFQNEAQLEKSRLLSDRFSAERPKGSFSTLEIQRTEQGDSAMYLCASSQDRSYGYTFGSGTRLTVV.

The chain joins TRBV12-3 or TRBV12-4 to TRBJ2-3, with D unclear. V dropped 8 bases and J dropped 7 bases, with 16 bases sitting between them. The CDR3 sequence is 13 residues long. Here the CDR3 DNA reads TGTGCCAGCGGAAAGGCAGTCTCGTATACGCAGTATTTT. Encoded protein: CASGKAVSYTQYF.

At least ten counts were recorded for this clonotype. The chain has TRBV20-1 and TRBJ2-2; 8 positions agree with TRBD1. The CDR3 totals 15 residues. The V gene's germline CDR1 is DFQATT and CDR2 SNEGSKA (reference sequence). With 1 base clipped from V and 5 bases from J, the junction kept 6 bases outside the gene matches. The CDR3 sequence: CSARGQGSGTGELFF. As DNA, the CDR3 is TGCAGTGCTAGAGGACAGGGGTCGGGGACCGGGGAGCTGTTTTTT.

The V and J genes are TRBV7-2 and TRBJ1-2; D is unclear. Germline loops: CDR1 SGHTA, CDR2 FQGNSA. V lost 7 bases to trimming and J lost 4 bases, with 13 bases between them. The CDR3 consists of 13 residues. CDR3 sequence (DNA): TGTGCCAGCACCCAATTCCCCGGCTATGGCTACACCTTC. It encodes CASTQFPGYGYTF.

This clonotype was seen ten or more times. The chain carries TRBV4-2 and TRBJ2-7; no definite D call. Trimming took off 4 bases at V and 2 bases at J, with 9 bases between the two ends. CDR3 length: 13 residues. Germline V gives CDR1 LGHNA, CDR2 YNFKEQ. In DNA form, the CDR3 reads TGTGCCAGCAGCCTCGAGAGCGCCTACGAGCAGTACTTC. Translated: CASSLESAYEQYF.

The V gene is TRBV7-8, the J gene TRBJ2-7; D may be TRBD1 (8 bases). The germline V gene encodes CDR1 SGHVS and CDR2 FQNEAQ. V gave up 1 base and J gave up 4 bases, with 26 bases separating them. The CDR3 extends over 19 amino acids. CDR3 residues: CASSLVQGARREVVYEQYF. DNA of the CDR3: TGTGCCAGCAGCTTAGTGCAGGGGGCTCGACGGGAGGTGGTTTACGAGCAGTACTTC.

This clonotype was seen at least ten times. V usage is TRBV7-2 and J usage is TRBJ2-3; D is undetermined. The CDR3 has 12 residues. Germline V lookup: CDR1 SGHTA, CDR2 FQGNSA. Trimming cost V 5 bases and J 5 bases, with 8 bases left between them. The CDR3, as DNA: TGTGCCAGCAGCGGGGATCTAGATACGCAGTATTTT. Translated: CASSGDLDTQYF.

The chain couples TRBV10-2 to TRBJ1-4, with 10 bases lining up with TRBD1. With 2 bases clipped from V and 7 bases from J, the junction kept 4 bases outside the gene matches. CDR3 length equals 15 residues. In germline, CDR1 is WSHSY, CDR2 SAAADI. CDR3 protein: CASSEPRDRGEKLFF. The CDR3 bases are TGCGCCAGCAGTGAGCCCCGGGACAGGGGTGAAAAACTGTTTTTT.

This clonotype came up many times. The genes are TRBV20-1 and TRBJ2-7, with D tentatively TRBD2 (6 bases). Germline V CDR1 and CDR2: DFQATT, SNEGSKA (reference sequence). The V gene lost 1 base and the J gene lost 7 bases, with 29 bases spanning the gap. CDR3 length equals 18 residues. The CDR3 bases are TGCAGTGCTAGAGGGAATCTGGGGGGAGCCAATACGTTTAGGGAGCAGTACTTC. Translating it yields CSARGNLGGANTFREQYF.

This clonotype was detected a few times. DNA of the CDR3: TGTGCCAGCTCACCTGCCATCTACAATGAGCAGTTCTTC. This translates into CASSPAIYNEQFF. The gene calls are TRBV18 and TRBJ2-1; D not certain. Deletions cut 3 bases from V and 3 bases from J, with 6 bases between. Germline V gene lookup returns CDR1 KGHSH and CDR2 LQKENI. The CDR3 length is 13 residues.